The T cell receptor beta chain under discussion was sequenced for a study of CD8+ T cells in alopecia areata. General study findings and limits: Higher clonality than in normal scalp was seen in lesional scalp, especially alopecia totalis/universalis. TCRs were shared less clearly across patients than in mice, possibly for HLA-related reasons.

Starting from PBMCs, sorting isolated CD4+ and CD8+ T cells. V dropped 4 bases and J dropped 2 bases, with 12 bases sitting between them. The V gene's germline CDR1 is SQVTM and CDR2 ANQGSEA. The CDR3 covers 13 residues. This clone has more than one count but fewer than ten. What it binds is unknown. RNA extraction was followed by reverse transcription into cDNA, which acted as the sequencing template. Profiled with immunoSEQ multiplex PCR; TCRdb holds only in-frame clones, not every one. The sample lists a few hundred thousand clones, about 56% seen once, with 4.9% in the top ten. This chain connects TRBV29-1 to TRBJ2-7; TRBD2 might be the D (5 bases). Material for sequencing was CD8+ T cells sorted from blood. This sequence originates from a human donor in good health. In DNA, the CDR3 is TGCAGCGTTGGAGGCGGGCTAGCCTACGAGCAGTACTTC. Amino acid sequence: CSVGGGLAYEQYF.